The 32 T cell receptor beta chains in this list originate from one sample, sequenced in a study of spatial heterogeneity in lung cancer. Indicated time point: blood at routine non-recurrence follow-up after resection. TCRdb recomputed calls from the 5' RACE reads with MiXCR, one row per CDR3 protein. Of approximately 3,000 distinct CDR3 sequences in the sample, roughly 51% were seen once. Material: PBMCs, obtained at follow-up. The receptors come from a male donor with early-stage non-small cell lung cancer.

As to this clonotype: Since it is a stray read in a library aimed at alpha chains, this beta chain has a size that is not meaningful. The CDR3 sequence is CASSQDNRAPFF. CDR3 DNA sequence: TGCGCCAGCAGCCAAGATAACAGGGCTCCGTTCTTC. The genes are TRBV4-1 and TRBJ2-1, with D possibly being TRBD1 (6 bases). The V gene's germline CDR1 is MGHRA and CDR2 YSYEKL. The CDR3 covers 12 residues. The V end lost 0 bases, the J end lost 15 bases, and 12 bases lay between the germline ends.

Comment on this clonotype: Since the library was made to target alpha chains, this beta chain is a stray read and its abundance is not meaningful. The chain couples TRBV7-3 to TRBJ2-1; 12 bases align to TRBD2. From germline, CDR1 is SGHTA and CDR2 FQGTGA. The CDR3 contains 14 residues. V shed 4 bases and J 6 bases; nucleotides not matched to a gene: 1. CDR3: CASSSSGGVNEQFF. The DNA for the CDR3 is TGTGCCAGCAGCTCTAGCGGGGGGGTCAATGAGCAGTTCTTC. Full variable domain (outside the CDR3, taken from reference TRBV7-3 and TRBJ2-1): GAGVSQTPSNKVTEKGKYVELRCDPISGHTALYWYRQSLGQGPEFLIYFQGTGAADDSGLPNDRFFAVRPEGSVSTLKIQRTERGDSAVYLCASSSSGGVNEQFFGPGTRLTVL.

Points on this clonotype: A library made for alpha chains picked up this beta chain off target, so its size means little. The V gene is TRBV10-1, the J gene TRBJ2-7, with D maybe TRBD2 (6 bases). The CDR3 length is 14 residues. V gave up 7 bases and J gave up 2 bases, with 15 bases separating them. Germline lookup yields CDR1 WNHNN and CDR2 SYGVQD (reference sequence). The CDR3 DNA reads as TGCGCCAGCATGGAGGGGCAGGAGACCTACGAGCAGTACTTC. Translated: CASMEGQETYEQYF.

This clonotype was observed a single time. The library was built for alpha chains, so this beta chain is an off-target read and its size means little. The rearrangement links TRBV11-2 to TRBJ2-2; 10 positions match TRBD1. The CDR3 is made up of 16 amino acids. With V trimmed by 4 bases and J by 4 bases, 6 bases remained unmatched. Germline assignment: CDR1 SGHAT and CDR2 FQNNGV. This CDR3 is CASSSGTGVITGELFF. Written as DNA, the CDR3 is TGTGCCAGCAGCTCAGGGACAGGGGTCATCACCGGGGAGCTGTTTTTT.

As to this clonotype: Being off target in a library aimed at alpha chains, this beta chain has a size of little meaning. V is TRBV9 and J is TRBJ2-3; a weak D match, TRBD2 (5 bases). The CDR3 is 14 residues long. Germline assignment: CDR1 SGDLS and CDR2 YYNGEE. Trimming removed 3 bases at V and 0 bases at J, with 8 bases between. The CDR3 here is CASSAEGSTDTQYF. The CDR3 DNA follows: TGTGCCAGCAGCGCTGAGGGTAGCACAGATACGCAGTATTTT.

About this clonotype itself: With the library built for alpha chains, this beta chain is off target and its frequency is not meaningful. This chain's CDR3 is CASSFTGWWGETQYF. CDR3 DNA sequence: TGTGCCAGCAGCTTTACAGGGTGGTGGGGAGAGACCCAGTACTTC. The J gene is TRBJ2-5, the V gene TRBV5-5; perhaps TRBD1 as D (6 bases). The V end lost 2 bases, the J end lost 4 bases, and 15 bases lay between the germline ends. Germline V gene sequence: CDR1 SGHKS, CDR2 YYEKEE (reference sequence). This CDR3 has 15 residues. The variable domain in full, with the rest retrieved from reference TRBV5-5 and TRBJ2-5, is DAGVTQSPTHLIKTRGQQVTLRCSPISGHKSVSWYQQVLGQGPQFIFQYYEKEERGRGNFPDRFSARQFPNYSSELNVNALLLGDSALYLCASSFTGWWGETQYFGPGTRLLVL.

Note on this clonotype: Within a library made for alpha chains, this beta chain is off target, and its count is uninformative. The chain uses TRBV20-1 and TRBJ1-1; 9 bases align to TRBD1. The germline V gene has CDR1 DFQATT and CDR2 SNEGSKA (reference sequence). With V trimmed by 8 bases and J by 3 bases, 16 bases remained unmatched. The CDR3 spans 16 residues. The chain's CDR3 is CSSPGQGGRKDTEAFF. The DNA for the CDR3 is TGCAGTAGCCCGGGACAGGGTGGAAGAAAGGACACTGAAGCTTTCTTT.

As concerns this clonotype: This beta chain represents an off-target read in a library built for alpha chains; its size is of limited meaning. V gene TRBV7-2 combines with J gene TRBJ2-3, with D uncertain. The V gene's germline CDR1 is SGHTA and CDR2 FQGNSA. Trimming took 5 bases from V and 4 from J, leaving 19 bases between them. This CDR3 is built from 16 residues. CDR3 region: CASSPFSGLPPDTQYF. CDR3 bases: TGTGCCAGCAGCCCGTTTTCGGGCCTCCCTCCAGATACGCAGTATTTT.

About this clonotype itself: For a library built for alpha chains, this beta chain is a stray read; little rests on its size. CDR3 DNA: TGCAGTACCCCCGGGGGGCGCGACACCGGGGAGCTGTTTTTT. It yields the protein CSTPGGRDTGELFF. The chain combines TRBV20-1 with TRBJ2-2, with D possibly being TRBD2 (7 bases). This CDR3 has 14 residues. CDR1 is DFQATT and CDR2 is SNEGSKA in the germline V gene (reference sequence). V was trimmed by 8 bases and J by 3 bases, leaving 16 bases between them.

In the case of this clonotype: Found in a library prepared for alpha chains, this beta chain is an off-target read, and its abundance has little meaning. The CDR3 DNA follows: TGTGCCAGCAGCCCGACCAGCCGGGGGGCATACGAGCAGTACTTC. It specifies CASSPTSRGAYEQYF. The J gene is TRBJ2-7, the V gene TRBV3-1, with D maybe TRBD2 (7 bases). Germline V gene data show CDR1 as LGHDT and CDR2 as YNNKEL (reference sequence). Trimming removed 4 bases from V and 4 bases from J, with 17 bases in between. CDR3 size: 15 residues.

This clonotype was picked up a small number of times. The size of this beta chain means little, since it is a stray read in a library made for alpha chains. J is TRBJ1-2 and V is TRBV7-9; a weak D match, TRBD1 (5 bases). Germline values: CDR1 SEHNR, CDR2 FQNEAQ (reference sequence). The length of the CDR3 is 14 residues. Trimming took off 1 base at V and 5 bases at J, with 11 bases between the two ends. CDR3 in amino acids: CASSLEQDGYGYTF. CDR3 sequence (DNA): TGTGCCAGCAGCTTAGAACAGGATGGGTATGGCTACACCTTC.

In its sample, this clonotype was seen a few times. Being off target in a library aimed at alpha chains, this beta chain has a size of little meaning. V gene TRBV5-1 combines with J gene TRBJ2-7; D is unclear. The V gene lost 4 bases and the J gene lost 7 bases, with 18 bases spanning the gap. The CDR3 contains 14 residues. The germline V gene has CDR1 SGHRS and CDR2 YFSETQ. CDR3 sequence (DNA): TGCGCCAGCAGCCATGTCGGACGGCGAATGGAGCAGTACTTC. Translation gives CASSHVGRRMEQYF.

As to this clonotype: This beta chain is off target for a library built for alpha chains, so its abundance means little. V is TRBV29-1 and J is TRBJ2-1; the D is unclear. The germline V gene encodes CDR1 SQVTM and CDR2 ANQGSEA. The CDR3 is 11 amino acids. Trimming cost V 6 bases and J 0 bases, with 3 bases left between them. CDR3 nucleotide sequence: TGCAGCGTGAGCTCCTACAATGAGCAGTTCTTC. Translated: CSVSSYNEQFF.

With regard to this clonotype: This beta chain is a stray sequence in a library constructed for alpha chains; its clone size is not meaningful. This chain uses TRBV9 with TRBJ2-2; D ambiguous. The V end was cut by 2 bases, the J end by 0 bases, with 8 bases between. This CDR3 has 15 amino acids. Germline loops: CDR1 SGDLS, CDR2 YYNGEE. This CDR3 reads CASSVDPSNTGELFF. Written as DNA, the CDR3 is TGTGCCAGCAGCGTTGACCCCTCGAACACCGGGGAGCTGTTTTTT.

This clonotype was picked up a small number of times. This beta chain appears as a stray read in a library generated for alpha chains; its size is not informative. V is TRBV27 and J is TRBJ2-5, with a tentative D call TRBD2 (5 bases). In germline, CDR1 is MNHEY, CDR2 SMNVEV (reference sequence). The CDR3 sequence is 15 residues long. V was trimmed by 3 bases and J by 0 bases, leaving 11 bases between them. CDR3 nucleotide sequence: TGTGCCAGCAGTTTCGGACTGGACTACCAAGAGACCCAGTACTTC. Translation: CASSFGLDYQETQYF.

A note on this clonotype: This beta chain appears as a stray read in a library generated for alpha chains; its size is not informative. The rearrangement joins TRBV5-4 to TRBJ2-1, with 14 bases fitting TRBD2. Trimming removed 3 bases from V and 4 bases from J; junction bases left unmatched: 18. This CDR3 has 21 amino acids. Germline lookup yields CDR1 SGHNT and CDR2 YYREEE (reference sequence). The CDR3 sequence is CASSSFGPSGTSGSGYNEQFF. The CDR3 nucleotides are TGTGCCAGCAGCTCCTTCGGGCCTAGCGGGACTAGCGGGAGTGGGTACAATGAGCAGTTCTTC.

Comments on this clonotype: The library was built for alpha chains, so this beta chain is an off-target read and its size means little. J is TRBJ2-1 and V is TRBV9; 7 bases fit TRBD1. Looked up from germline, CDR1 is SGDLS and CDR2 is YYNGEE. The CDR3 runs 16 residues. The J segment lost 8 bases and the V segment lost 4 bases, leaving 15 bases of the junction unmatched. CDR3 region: CASSSQEKGAFYEQFF. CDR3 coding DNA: TGTGCCAGCAGCTCCCAAGAGAAGGGGGCTTTCTATGAGCAGTTCTTC.

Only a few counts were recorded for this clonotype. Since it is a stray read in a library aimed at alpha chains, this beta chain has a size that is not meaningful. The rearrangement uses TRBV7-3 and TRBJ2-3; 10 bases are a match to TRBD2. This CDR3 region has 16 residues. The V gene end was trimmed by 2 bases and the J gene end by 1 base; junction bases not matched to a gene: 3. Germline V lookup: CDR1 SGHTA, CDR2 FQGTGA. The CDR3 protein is CASSLSSGSGTDTQYF. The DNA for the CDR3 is TGTGCCAGCAGCTTATCTAGCGGGAGTGGCACAGATACGCAGTATTTT. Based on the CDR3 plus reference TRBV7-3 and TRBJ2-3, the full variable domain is GAGVSQTPSNKVTEKGKYVELRCDPISGHTALYWYRQSLGQGPEFLIYFQGTGAADDSGLPNDRFFAVRPEGSVSTLKIQRTERGDSAVYLCASSLSSGSGTDTQYFGPGTRLTVL.

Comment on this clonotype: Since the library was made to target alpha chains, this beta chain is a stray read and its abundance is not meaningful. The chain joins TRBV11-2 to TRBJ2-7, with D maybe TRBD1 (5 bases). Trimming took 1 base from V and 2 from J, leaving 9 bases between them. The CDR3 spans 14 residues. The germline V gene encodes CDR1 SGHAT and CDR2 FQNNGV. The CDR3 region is CASSLVGATYEQYF. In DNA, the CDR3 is TGTGCCAGCAGCTTAGTTGGGGCCACCTACGAGCAGTACTTC.

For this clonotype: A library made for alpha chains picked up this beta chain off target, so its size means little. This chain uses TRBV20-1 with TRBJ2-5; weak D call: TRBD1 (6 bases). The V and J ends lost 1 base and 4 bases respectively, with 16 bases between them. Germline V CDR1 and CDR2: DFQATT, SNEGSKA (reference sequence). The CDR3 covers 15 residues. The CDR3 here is CSARGALGAGETQYF. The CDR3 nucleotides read TGCAGTGCTAGAGGCGCTTTGGGGGCTGGAGAGACCCAGTACTTC.

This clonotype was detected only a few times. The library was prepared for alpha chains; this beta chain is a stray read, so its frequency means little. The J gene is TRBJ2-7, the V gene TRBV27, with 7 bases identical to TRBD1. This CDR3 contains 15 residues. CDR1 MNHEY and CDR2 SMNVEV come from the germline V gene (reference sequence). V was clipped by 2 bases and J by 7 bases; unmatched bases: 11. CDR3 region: CASSLNPTGMGEQYF. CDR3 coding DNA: TGTGCCAGCAGTTTAAACCCGACAGGGATGGGTGAGCAGTACTTC.

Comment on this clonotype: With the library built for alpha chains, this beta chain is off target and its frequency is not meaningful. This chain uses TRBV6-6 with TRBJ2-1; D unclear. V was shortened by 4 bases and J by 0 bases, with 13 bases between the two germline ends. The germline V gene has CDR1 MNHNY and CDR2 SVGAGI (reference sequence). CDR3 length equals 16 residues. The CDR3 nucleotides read TGTGCCAGCAGTTTTTCGAGGTCAGTCTCCTACAATGAGCAGTTCTTC. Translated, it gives CASSFSRSVSYNEQFF.

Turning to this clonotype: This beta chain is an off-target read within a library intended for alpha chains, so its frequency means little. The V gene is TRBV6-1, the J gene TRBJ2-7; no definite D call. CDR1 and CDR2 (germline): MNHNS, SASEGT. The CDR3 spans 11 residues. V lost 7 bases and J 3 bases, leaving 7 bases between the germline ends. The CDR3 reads CASTINYEQYF. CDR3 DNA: TGTGCCAGCACCATAAACTACGAGCAGTACTTC.

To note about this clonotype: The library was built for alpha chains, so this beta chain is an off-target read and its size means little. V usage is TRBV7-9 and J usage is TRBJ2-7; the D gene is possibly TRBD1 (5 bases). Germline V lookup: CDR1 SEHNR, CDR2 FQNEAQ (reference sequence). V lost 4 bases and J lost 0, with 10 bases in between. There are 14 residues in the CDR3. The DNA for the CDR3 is TGTGCCAGCAGCTCGACAGTGAGCTCCTACGAGCAGTACTTC. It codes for CASSSTVSSYEQYF.

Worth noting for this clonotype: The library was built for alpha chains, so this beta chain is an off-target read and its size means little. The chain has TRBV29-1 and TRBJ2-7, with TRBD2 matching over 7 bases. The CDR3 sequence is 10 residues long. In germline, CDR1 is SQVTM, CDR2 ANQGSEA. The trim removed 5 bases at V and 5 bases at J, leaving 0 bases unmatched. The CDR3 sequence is CSVREDEQYF. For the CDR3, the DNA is TGCAGCGTTCGGGAGGACGAGCAGTACTTC.

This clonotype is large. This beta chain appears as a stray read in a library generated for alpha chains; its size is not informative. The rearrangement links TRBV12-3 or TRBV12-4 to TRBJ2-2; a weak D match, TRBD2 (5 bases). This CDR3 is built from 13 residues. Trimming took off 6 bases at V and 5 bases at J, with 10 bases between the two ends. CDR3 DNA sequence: TGTGCCAGCAGGCGTAGCGAAACCGGGGAGCTGTTTTTT. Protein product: CASRRSETGELFF.

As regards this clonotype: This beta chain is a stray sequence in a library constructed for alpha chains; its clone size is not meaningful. The CDR3 nucleotides read TGTGCCAGCAGTTACTCCCGGGAACAGTCTGCCGAGCAGTACTTC. It is translated as CASSYSREQSAEQYF. The chain is built from TRBV6-6 and TRBJ2-7, with D maybe TRBD2 (5 bases). The germline V and J ends were trimmed by 0 bases and 6 bases, with 15 bases remaining between them. This CDR3 contains 15 residues. Germline loops: CDR1 MNHNY, CDR2 SVGAGI (reference sequence).

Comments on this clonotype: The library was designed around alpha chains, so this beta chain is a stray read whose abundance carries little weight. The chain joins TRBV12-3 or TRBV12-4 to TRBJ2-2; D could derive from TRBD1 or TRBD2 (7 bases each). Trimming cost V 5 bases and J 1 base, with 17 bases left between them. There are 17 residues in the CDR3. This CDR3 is CASSPRGGGENTGELFF. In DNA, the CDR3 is TGTGCCAGCAGTCCCCGGGGAGGGGGCGAGAACACCGGGGAGCTGTTTTTT.

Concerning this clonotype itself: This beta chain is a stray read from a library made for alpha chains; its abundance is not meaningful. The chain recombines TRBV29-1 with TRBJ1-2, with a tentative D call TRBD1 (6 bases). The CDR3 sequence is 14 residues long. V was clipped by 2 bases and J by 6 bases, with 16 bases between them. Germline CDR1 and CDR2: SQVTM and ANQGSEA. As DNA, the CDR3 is TGCAGCGTTGAACCCCCGCAGGGGCGTAATGGCTACACCTTC. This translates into CSVEPPQGRNGYTF. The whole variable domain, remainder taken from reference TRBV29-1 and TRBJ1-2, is SAVISQKPSRDICQRGTSLTIQCQVDSQVTMMFWYRQQPGQSLTLIATANQGSEATYESGFVIDKFPISRPNLTFSTLTVSNMSPEDSSIYLCSVEPPQGRNGYTFGSGTRLTVV.

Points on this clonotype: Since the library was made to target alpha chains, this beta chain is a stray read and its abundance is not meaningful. This CDR3 is CATSDQDSTDTQYF. The CDR3 DNA sequence: TGTGCCACCAGTGATCAGGACAGCACAGATACGCAGTATTTT. This chain joins TRBV24-1 and TRBJ2-3; no definite D call. This CDR3 is built from 14 residues. The V and J ends lost 3 bases and 0 bases respectively, with 6 bases between them. Germline V lookup: CDR1 KGHDR, CDR2 SFDVKD.

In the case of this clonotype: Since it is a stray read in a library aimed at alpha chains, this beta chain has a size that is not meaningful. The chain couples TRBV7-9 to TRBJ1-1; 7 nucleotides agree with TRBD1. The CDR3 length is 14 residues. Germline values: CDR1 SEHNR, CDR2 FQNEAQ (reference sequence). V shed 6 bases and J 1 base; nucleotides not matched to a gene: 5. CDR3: CASRQTGSNTEAFF. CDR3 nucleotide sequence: TGTGCCAGCAGACAGACAGGGTCGAACACTGAAGCTTTCTTT.

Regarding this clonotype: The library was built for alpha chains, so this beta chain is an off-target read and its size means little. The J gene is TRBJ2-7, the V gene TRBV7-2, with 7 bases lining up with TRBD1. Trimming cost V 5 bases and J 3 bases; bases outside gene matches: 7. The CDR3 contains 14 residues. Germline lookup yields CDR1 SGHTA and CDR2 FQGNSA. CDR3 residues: CASSPLTGIYEQYF. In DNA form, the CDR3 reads TGTGCCAGCAGCCCCCTGACAGGGATCTACGAGCAGTACTTC.